This T cell receptor (beta chain) was captured in a study of T cell changes during pregnancy in multiple sclerosis. Clones were sequenced by immunoSEQ multiplex PCR, and TCRdb holds only the in-frame ones, with some missing. Of some 100,000 clones listed, almost 95% were seen once; the top ten hold 0.7% to 0.9%. Germline CDR1 SQVTM, CDR2 ANQGSEA. There are 12 residues in the CDR3. V lost 5 bases and J lost 2, with 9 bases in between. This clonotype originated in a female donor with multiple sclerosis, enrolled in a pregnancy study. The starting material was peripheral blood, obtained before pregnancy. This chain connects TRBV29-1 to TRBJ1-1; D is perhaps TRBD1 (5 bases). CDR3 sequence (DNA): TGCAGCGTTCCAACAGGAAACACTGAAGCTTTCTTT. It translates to CSVPTGNTEAFF.